This T cell receptor beta chain was identified during a study of breast tumors, draining lymph nodes, adjacent tissues. Study results and caveats: Data only fit, rather than demonstrated, lymph node origin of most tumor T cells. Tumor TCR diversity was below lymph nodes but above nontumor tissue. Most tumor T cells seemingly derive from lymph node, then expand in tumor.

TCRdb recomputed calls from the multiplex PCR reads with MiXCR, one row per CDR3 protein. The sample consists of around 22,000 distinct CDR3 sequences, about two thirds of them appearing once. This clonotype was detected many times. Its antigen is still unknown. Trimming took 4 bases from V and 2 from J, leaving 16 bases between them. The CDR3 has 15 residues. CDR1 SGHTS and CDR2 YDEGEE come from the germline V gene. This sequence was found in a female donor with breast cancer. Some clones in this sample may be carry-over from other donors' samples. Specimen: tumor-adjacent breast tissue. The V gene is TRBV5-8, the J gene TRBJ2-7; perhaps D is TRBD1 or TRBD2 (5 bases each). CDR3 DNA sequence: TGTGCCAGCAGCAAACCGGGACCCGTCCCCTACGAGCAGTACTTC. Residues: CASSKPGPVPYEQYF.